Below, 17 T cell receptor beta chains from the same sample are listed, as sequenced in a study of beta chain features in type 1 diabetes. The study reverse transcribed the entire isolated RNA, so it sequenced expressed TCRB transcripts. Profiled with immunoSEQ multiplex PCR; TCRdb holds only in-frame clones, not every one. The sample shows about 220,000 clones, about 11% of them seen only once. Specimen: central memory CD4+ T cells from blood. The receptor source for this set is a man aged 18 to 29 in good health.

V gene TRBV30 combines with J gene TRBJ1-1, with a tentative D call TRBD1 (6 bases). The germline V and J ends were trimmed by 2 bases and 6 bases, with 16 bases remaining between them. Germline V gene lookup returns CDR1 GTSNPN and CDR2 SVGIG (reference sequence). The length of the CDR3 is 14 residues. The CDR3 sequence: CAWSKEGVVAEAFF. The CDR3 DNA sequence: TGTGCCTGGAGTAAGGAGGGGGTGGTCGCTGAAGCTTTCTTT.

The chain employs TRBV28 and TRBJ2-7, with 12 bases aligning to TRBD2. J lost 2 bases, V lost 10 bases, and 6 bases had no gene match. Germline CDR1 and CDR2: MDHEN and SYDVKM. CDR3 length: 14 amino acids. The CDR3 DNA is TGTGCCATCCAGACTAGCGGGAGTCCCTACGAGCAGTACTTC. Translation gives CAIQTSGSPYEQYF.

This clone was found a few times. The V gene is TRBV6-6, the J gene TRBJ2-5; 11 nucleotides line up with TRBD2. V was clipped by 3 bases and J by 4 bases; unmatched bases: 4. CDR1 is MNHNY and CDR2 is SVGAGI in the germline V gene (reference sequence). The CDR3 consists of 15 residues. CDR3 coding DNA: TGTGCCAGCAGTTATAGCGGGAGGGCGTCAGAGACCCAGTACTTC. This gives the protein CASSYSGRASETQYF.

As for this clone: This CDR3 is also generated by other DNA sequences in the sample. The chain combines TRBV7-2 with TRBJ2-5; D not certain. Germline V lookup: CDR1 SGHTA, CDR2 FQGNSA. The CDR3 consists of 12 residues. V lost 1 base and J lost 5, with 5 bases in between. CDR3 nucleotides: TGTGCCAGCAGCTTAGGCAGGGAGACCCAGTACTTC. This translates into CASSLGRETQYF.

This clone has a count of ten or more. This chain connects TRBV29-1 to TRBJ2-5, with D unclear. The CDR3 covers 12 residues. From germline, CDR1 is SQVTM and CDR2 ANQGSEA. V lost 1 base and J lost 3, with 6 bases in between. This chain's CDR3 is CSVEGPKETQYF. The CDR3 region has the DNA TGCAGCGTTGAAGGGCCGAAAGAGACCCAGTACTTC.

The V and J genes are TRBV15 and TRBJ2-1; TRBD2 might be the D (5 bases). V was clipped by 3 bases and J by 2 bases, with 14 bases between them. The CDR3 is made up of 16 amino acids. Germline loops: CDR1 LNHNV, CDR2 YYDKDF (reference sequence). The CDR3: CATSSSRVIAYNEQFF. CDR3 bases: TGTGCCACCAGCAGTTCGCGGGTAATTGCCTACAATGAGCAGTTCTTC.

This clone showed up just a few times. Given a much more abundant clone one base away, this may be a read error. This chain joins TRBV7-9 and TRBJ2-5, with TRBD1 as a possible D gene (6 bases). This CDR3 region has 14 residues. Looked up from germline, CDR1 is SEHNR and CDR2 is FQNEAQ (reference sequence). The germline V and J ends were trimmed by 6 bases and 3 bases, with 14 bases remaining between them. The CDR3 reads CASRQVAGEETQYF. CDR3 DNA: TGTGCCAGCAGGCAAGTGGCAGGGGAAGAGACCCAGTACTTC.

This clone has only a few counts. CDR3 protein: CSVEVLMDTQYF. CDR3 coding DNA: TGCAGCGTTGAAGTCCTCATGGATACGCAGTATTTT. The gene calls are TRBV29-1 and TRBJ2-3; D not resolved. V was cut by 1 base and J by 6 bases, with 8 bases left in between. The CDR3 consists of 12 residues. Germline CDR1 SQVTM, CDR2 ANQGSEA.

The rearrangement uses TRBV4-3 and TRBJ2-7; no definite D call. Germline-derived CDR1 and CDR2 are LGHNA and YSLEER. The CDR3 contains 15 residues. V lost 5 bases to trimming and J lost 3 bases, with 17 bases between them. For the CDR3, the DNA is TGCGCCAGCAGCAAAAGGGCCCTCCAAGACTACGAGCAGTACTTC. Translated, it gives CASSKRALQDYEQYF.

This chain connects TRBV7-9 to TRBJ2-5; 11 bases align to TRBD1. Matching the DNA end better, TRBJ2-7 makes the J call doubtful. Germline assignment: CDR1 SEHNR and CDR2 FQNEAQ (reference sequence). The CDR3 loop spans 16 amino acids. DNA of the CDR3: TGTGCCAGCAGCCCGCTGGGACAGGGGGTCTCCTACGAGCAGTACTTC. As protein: CASSPLGQGVSYEQYF.

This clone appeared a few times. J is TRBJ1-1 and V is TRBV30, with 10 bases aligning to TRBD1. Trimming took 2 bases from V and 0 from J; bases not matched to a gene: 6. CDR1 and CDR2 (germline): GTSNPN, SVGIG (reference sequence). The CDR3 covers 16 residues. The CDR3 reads CAWSRDRGPMNTEAFF. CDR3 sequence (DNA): TGTGCCTGGAGTAGGGACAGGGGACCCATGAACACTGAAGCTTTCTTT.

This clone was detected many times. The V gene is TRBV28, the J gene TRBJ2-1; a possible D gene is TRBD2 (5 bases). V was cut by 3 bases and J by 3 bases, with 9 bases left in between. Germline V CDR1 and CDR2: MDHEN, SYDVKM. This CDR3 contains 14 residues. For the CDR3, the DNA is TGTGCCAGCAGTTTTAACGGGGTCTACAATGAGCAGTTCTTC. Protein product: CASSFNGVYNEQFF.

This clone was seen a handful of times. CDR3 DNA sequence: TGTGCCAGCAGAGTAGCGGGAGGCTCCTACAATGAGCAGTTCTTC. This codes for CASRVAGGSYNEQFF. The chain links TRBV28 to TRBJ2-1; TRBD2 matches 10 bases. This CDR3 region has 15 residues. The V segment lost 6 bases and the J segment 0 bases; nucleotides outside the gene matches: 2. CDR1 and CDR2 from the germline V gene are MDHEN and SYDVKM.

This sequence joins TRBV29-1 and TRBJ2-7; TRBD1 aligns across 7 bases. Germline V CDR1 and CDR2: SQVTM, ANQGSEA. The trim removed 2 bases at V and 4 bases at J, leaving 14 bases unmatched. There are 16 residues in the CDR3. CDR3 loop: CSVESLSRDSTYEQYF. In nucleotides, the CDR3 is TGCAGCGTTGAATCTTTGAGCCGGGACAGCACTTACGAGCAGTACTTC.

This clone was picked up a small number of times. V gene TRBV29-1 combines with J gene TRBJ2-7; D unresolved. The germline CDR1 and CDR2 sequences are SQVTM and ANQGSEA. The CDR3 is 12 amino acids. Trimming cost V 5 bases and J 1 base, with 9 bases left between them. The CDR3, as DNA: TGCAGCGTTCGACGGTCGTCCTACGAGCAGTACTTC. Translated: CSVRRSSYEQYF.

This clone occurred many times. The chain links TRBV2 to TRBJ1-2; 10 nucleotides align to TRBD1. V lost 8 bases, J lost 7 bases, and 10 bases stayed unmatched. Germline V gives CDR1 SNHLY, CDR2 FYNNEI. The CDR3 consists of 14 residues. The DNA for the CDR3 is TGTGCCAGCGTTGCTTCCGGGACAGGGGCTGGCTACACCTTC. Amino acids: CASVASGTGAGYTF.

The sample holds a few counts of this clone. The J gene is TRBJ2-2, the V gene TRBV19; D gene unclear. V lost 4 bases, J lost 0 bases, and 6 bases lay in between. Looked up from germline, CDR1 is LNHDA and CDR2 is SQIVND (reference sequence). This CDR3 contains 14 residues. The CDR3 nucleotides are TGTGCCAGTAGTAAACAACCGAACACCGGGGAGCTGTTTTTT. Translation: CASSKQPNTGELFF.